What follows is one T cell receptor beta chain and its context. The source of the sample is a study of Tregs in tolerant kidney transplant recipients. TCRdb's table, derived via immunoSEQ multiplex PCR, lists solely in-frame clones and lacks some. The sample lists around 78,000 clones, 75% to 95% seen once, with approximately 0.35% in the top ten. Unmatched junction bases numbered 8, after V lost 2 bases and J lost 1 base. The germline CDR1 and CDR2 sequences are MNHEY and SMNVEV (reference sequence). The CDR3 extends over 16 amino acids. The sequencing here drew on Tregs from blood, taken before the transplant. The rearrangement links TRBV27 to TRBJ2-7, with 7 bases aligning to TRBD2. This sequence originates from a human donor who received a combined kidney and bone marrow transplant. CDR3 in amino acids: CASSLSRREGSYEQYF. CDR3 nucleotides: TGTGCCAGCAGTTTAAGTCGGAGGGAGGGGTCCTACGAGCAGTACTTC.